This TCR beta chain was documented in a study of blood T cell repertoires in COVID-19. The CDR3 loop spans 16 amino acids. CDR1 and CDR2 (germline): KGHSH, LQKENI. The V gene lost 3 bases and the J gene lost 7 bases, with 19 bases spanning the gap. In the original analysis: Scientists estimated how many nucleated cells there were by amplifying reference gene primers. Sequencing used immunoSEQ multiplex PCR; TCRdb keeps in-frame clones, though not all of them. V and J calls and clone size are as listed in that table; D and trimming were resolved from the DNA. The sample lists roughly 180,000 clones; 76% were seen once.

Sample: peripheral blood. The receptor's source is a woman between 50 and 59 years old with active or convalescent COVID-19. This chain links TRBV18 with TRBJ2-1; a possible D gene is TRBD1 (7 bases). The CDR3 DNA reads TGTGCCAGCTCACCTTGGGGACCAGGGGGGATAAATGAGCAGTTCTTC. Amino acids: CASSPWGPGGINEQFF.